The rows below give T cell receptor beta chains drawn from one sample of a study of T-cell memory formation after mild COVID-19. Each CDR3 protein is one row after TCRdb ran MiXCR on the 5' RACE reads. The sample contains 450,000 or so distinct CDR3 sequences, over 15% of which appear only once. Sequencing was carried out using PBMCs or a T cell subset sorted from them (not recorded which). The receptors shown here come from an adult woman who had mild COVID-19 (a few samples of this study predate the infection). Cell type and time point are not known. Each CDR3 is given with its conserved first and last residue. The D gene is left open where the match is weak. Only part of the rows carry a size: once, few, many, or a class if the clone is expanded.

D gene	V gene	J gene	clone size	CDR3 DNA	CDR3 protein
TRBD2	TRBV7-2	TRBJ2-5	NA	TGTGCCAGCAGCGCCTACCTAGCGGGAGAGACCCAGTACTTC	CASSAYLAGETQYF
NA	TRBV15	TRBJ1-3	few	TGTGCCACCAGCAGAGATCGGGCGACGCACACCATATATTTT	CATSRDRATHTIYF
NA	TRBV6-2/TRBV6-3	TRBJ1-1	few	TGTGCCAGCAGTTGGATCAGCGGGAACACTGAAGCTTTCTTT	CASSWISGNTEAFF
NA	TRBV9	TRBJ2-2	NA	TGTGCCAGCAGCGTAGAGGGGGGCTCATTCACCGGGGAGCTGTTTTTT	CASSVEGGSFTGELFF
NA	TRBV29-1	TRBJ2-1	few	TGCAGCGCCACGGGGGCGACCTACAATGAGCAGTTCTTC	CSATGATYNEQFF
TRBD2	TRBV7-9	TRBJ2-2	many	TGTGCCAGCAGCTCTCCTAGCGGGAGTCAAACCGGGGAGCTGTTTTTT	CASSSPSGSQTGELFF
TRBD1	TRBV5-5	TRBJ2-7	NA	TGTGCCAGCAGCTCAGACAGGGGTAGTCTCGAGCAGTACTTC	CASSSDRGSLEQYF
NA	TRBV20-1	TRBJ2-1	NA	TGCAGTGCCTACCTCACAGGGTTCGCCTACAATGAGCAGTTCTTC	CSAYLTGFAYNEQFF
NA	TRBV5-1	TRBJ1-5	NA	TGCGCCAGCAAGGTCGACAGGTCGTTCAATCAGCCCCAGCATTTT	CASKVDRSFNQPQHF
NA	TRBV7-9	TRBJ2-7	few	TGTGCCAGCAGCTTTAGATCCTACGAGCAGTACTTC	CASSFRSYEQYF
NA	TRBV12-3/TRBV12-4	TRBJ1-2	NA	TGTGCCAGCAGTGCCGGGACCTCCTACTATGGCTACACCTTC	CASSAGTSYYGYTF
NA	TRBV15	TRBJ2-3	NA	TGTGCCACCAGCAGAGATCCCCAGGCGAGCACAGATACGCAGTATTTT	CATSRDPQASTDTQYF
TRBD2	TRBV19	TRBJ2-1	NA	TGTGCCAGTAGCTCTAGCGGGGGGGTGGATGAGCAGTTCTTC	CASSSSGGVDEQFF
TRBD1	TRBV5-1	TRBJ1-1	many	TGCGCCAGCAGCGCAGTCACAGGGGCTGCCACTGAAGCTTTCTTT	CASSAVTGAATEAFF
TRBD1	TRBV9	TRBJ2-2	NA	TGTGCCAGCAGCGCCTTACAGGGGGCCGACGGGGAGCTGTTTTTT	CASSALQGADGELFF
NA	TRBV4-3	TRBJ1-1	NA	TGCGCCAGCAGACCAGGGTTGGGGGATTTCAGTGAAGCTTTCTTT	CASRPGLGDFSEAFF
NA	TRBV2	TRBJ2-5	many	TGTGCCAGCAGTGCCGGTAGCCGGGAGACCCAGTACTTC	CASSAGSRETQYF
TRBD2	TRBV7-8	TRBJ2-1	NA	TGTGCCAGCAGCTTACCGGCGGGAGTGGAATATGAGCAGTTCTTC	CASSLPAGVEYEQFF
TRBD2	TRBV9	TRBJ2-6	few	TGTGCCAGCAGCGTAGGCAGCGGAGCGGGGACTGGGGCCAACGTCCTGACTTTC	CASSVGSGAGTGANVLTF
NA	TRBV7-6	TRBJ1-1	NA	TGTGCCAGCAGCTCAAGCCAAAGACAGTCGAACACTGAAGCTTTCTTT	CASSSSQRQSNTEAFF
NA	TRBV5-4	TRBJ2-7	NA	TGTGCCAGCAGCTTGGAGAGTGCCGGCGTTTACGAGCAGTACTTC	CASSLESAGVYEQYF
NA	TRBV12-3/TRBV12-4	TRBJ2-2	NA	TGTGCCGGACTGGAGTCCGGGGAGCTGTTTTTT	CAGLESGELFF
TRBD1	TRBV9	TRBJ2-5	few	TGTGCCAGCAGCGCATCGGGACAGGGAAGCGTGACCCAGTACTTC	CASSASGQGSVTQYF
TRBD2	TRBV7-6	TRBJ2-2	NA	TGTGCCAGCAGCGGGGAAAGGCCGGCAAGGACTAGCGGGAGCACCGGGGAGCTGTTTTTT	CASSGERPARTSGSTGELFF
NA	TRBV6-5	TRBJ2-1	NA	TGTGCCAGCAGTTACTCGAAGGCCAACGGGCACAATGAGCAGTTCTTC	CASSYSKANGHNEQFF
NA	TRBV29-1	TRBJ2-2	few	TGCAGCGCCGCGGCCGGGACGGCGAACACCGGGGAGCTGTTTTTT	CSAAAGTANTGELFF
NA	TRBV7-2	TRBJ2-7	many	TGTGCCAGCAGCTTAGACAGGTACTCCTACGAGCAGTACTTC	CASSLDRYSYEQYF
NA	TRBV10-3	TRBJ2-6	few	TGTGCCATCAGTGACCCCTCTGGGGCCAACGTCCTGACTTTC	CAISDPSGANVLTF
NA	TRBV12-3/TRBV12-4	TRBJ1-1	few	TGTGCCAGCAGTGTTCCGGGGTTCCCTGAAGCTTTCTTT	CASSVPGFPEAFF
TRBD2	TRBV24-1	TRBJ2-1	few	TGTGCCACGACTAGCGGGAGGGCGAAGGGAAATGAGCAGTTCTTC	CATTSGRAKGNEQFF
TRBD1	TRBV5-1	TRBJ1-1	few	TGCGCCAGCAGCTCGGACAGGCCCCGGGGATGGAACACTGAAGCTTTCTTT	CASSSDRPRGWNTEAFF
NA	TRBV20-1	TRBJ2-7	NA	TGCAGTGCTAGAGATCTGCAAGAGCAGTACTTC	CSARDLQEQYF
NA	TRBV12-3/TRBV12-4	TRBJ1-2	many	TGTGCCAGCAGTTTAACGGGACCAACGGACTATGGCTACACCTTC	CASSLTGPTDYGYTF
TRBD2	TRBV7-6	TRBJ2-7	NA	TGTGCCAGCAGCTTCTATTTAGCGGGAGAAAGTTACGAGCAGTACTTC	CASSFYLAGESYEQYF
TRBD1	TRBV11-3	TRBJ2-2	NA	TGTGCCAGCAGCGTAAGGGACAGGGGAGACACCGGGGAGCTGTTTTTT	CASSVRDRGDTGELFF
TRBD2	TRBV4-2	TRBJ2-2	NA	TGTGCCAGCAGCCAGACGGGTAGCGGGGTCGGCGTCGCCGGGGAGCTGTTTTTT	CASSQTGSGVGVAGELFF
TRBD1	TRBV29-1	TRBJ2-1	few	TGCAGCGTTGGGCGTGACAGGGTCAATGAGCAGTTCTTC	CSVGRDRVNEQFF